This TCR beta chain appears in the sequencing data of a study of CD8 T cells in Susac syndrome. Study findings and constraints: The study recognized that its TCR sequencing and HLA analysis covered a relatively small number of individuals.

As for this clonotype: Its antigen is unidentified.

Random hexamers were used to reverse transcribe the RNA input (about 0.5 to 1 ug). A multiplex approach, immunoSEQ multiplex PCR, amplified TCR beta CDR3 across 54 Vbeta and 13 Jbeta. MiXCR, run by TCRdb on the immunoSEQ multiplex PCR reads, gives a single entry per CDR3 protein. The sample carries 150,000 to 200,000 distinct CDR3 sequences, 80% to 95% recorded once. The control participants were healthy donors, and these controls were matched with respect to both age and sex. Negative isolation was applied to CD8+ and CD4+ T cells, and FACS enrichment was applied to TEMRA cells. This CDR3 spans 18 amino acids. CDR1 is SEHNR, CDR2 FQNEAQ, per germline (reference sequence). The V and J ends lost 1 base and 9 bases respectively, with 27 bases between them.

V gene TRBV7-9 combines with J gene TRBJ2-5; maybe TRBD2 (6 bases). The receptor was derived from a human donor in good health. The sequenced material came from CD4+ T cells from PBMCs. Written as DNA, the CDR3 is TGTGCCAGCAGCTTAGGGAGGTCGACAGCGGGTACTGGGTTGTCCCAGTACTTC. Protein product: CASSLGRSTAGTGLSQYF.